The present entry profiles one T cell receptor (beta chain) with its context. Its antigen is still unknown. No qualities accompany the bases; no much larger clone lies one base away. CD8 naive samples consisted of CD45RO-negative cells that were positively selected for CCR7, yielding a CD45RA+CCR7+ population without TemRA cells. Donors were healthy HIV-negative adults with no recently reported acute infections or vaccinations. All donors were Caucasian adults living in Nashville, Tennessee, USA. Blood was collected by leukapheresis, and PBMCs were isolated by Ficoll-Histopaque density gradient centrifugation and then cryopreserved in liquid nitrogen vapor phase. Analytical flow cytometry was used to check the purity and quantity of every magnetically sorted T cell population. Each sorted fraction had its genomic DNA isolated and then quantified by UV absorbance on a Nanodrop 2000c. The data are from a study of shared clonotypes between healthy human individuals (dated by TCRdb to about 2020). With respect to the entire study: The cohort comprised a couple of women and three men aged 18 to 49 years. To increase sequencing depth and limit assay-specific biases, TCR repertoire library preparation and sequencing were carried out by different laboratories using diverse techniques. For each donor, CD4 naive and CD4 memory were each given three plates, CD8 naive was given two plates, and CD8 memory was given one plate. Leukapheresis yielded between about 0.85 and 9 billion PBMCs per donor. To estimate repertoire size and how much clonotypes are shared between individuals, the study performed deep sequencing of blood TCR repertoires from a few healthy adults. Study-wide findings and limitations: Pairwise subsampling led to the expectation that sequencing depth would affect the degree of clonotype sharing among donors. Across a handful of donors, about 4.5% of naive CD4, 3% to 4% of naive CD8, about 2.3% of memory CD4, and about 0.44% of memory CD8 clonotypes were shared. Compared with non-shared clonotypes, clonotypes shared by all four sorted-subset donors had higher generation probabilities. The small number of donors limited the genetic and exposure-history diversity represented. Sampling was restricted to blood, and TCR repertoires in tissues likely differ from the TCR repertoires found in blood. Estimated clonotype richness was generally larger for naive than for memory subsets. Incomplete sequencing was indicated by rarefaction of sorted-subset datasets, despite the large sequencing depth.

Using the deep immunoSEQ assay, TCR CDR3 regions were amplified from genomic DNA by multiplex PCR. For each cell subset, the extracted genomic DNA was distributed evenly across all wells of several immunoSEQ 96-well plates, and each plate served as one replicate. For sorted subsets, each replicate PCR was loaded with 200 ng genomic DNA, equivalent to approximately 27,000 T cell genomes. The purified libraries were quantified using a Qubit 3.0 fluorometer, sized with a Bioanalyzer 2100, and then quantified again using the KAPA Library Quantification kit. Every immunoSEQ 96-well plate was sequenced on a separate single-read 150-cycle Illumina NextSeq 550 flow cell. On the study's bioinformatics: Because the immunoSEQ output held only junctional sequences and lacked quality scores, the filtering could not match the filtering applied to full-length reads. To assign V/J genes and CDR3, sequences were annotated against IMGT germline references using PyIR, a Python wrapper for IgBLAST v1.9. Reads were filtered out if the reads had weak V/J assignments (E-value above 1e-6), no CDR3, stop codons, out-of-frame junctions, or ambiguous translated residues. V3J clonotypes were defined as sequences sharing an identical inferred V gene, J gene, and CDR3 amino acid sequence. Percentage overlap between repertoires was computed as shared unique clonotypes divided by the size of the smaller repertoire. Three approaches were used to assess repertoire richness: RTK rarefaction, the Chao1 estimator, and Recon v2.1 estimates of unobserved clonotypes. For all TCRbeta clonotypes obtained by the gDNA method from a handful of donors, generation probabilities were computed with OLGA. What TCRdb holds here is the immuneACCESS table cut down to in-frame rearrangements. Part of the clones is not present; checked against another copy, under half of the missing clones reflect an unresolved V gene, and the others are unexplained. The V and J calls and clone size come from that table; D and trimming were worked out from the DNA. Counted in this sample were hundreds of thousands of clones; approximately 95% of them appeared once. Approximately 0.11% of the sample goes to the ten largest clones.

Trimming costs V 0 bases and J 0 bases, and their ends lie 21 bases apart. The CDR3 covers 20 residues, taking in both the cysteine and the phenylalanine. Only the CDR3 part of the read is kept: 60 bases, read in frame from the first base. According to the germline V gene, CDR1 reads MNHNS and CDR2 reads SASEGT. This TCR came from a woman younger than 45 in good health. Sequencing was performed on naive CD8+ T cells sorted from blood. The sample's cell subset or site label, decoded: CD45RA+CCR7+. The chain joins TRBV6-1 to TRBJ2-4; TRBD1 is a possible D gene, resting on 6 matching bases. The sequenced DNA: TGTGCCAGCAGTGAAGCGGGGGCATTAATGGCCAATCTAGCCAAAAACATTCAGTACTTC. It translates as CASSEAGALMANLAKNIQYF.